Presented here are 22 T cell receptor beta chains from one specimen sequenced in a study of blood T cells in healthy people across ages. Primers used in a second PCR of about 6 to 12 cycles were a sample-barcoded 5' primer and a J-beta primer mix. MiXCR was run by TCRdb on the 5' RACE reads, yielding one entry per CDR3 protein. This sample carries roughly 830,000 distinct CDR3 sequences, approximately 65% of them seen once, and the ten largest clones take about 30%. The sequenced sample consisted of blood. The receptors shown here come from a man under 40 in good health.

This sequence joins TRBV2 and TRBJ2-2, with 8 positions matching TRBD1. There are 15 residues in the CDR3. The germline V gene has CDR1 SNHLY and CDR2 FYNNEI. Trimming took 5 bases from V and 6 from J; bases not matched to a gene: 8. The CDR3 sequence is CASSLQGVGSGELFF. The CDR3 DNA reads TGTGCCAGCAGTTTACAGGGGGTCGGGTCCGGGGAGCTGTTTTTT. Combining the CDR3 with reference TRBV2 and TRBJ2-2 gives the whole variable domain EPEVTQTPSHQVTQMGQEVILRCVPISNHLYFYWYRQILGQKVEFLVSFYNNEISEKSEIFDDQFSVERPDGSNFTLKIRSTKLEDSAMYFCASSLQGVGSGELFFGEGSRLTVL.

The CDR3 loop is CASSESPTLGNEQFF. CDR3 sequence (DNA): TGTGCCAGCAGTGAATCGCCGACTTTGGGCAATGAGCAGTTCTTC. The rearrangement joins TRBV25-1 to TRBJ2-1; D is unclear. Looked up from germline, CDR1 is MGHDK and CDR2 is SYGVNS. The V end lost 1 base, the J end lost 6 bases, and 13 bases lay between the germline ends. The CDR3 has 15 amino acids.

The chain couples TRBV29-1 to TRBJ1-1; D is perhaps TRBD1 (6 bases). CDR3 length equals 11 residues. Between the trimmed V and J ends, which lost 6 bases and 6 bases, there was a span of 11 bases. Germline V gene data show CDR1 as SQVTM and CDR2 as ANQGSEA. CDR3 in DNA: TGCAGCGTCGCAACAGGGTCTGAAGCTTTCTTT. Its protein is CSVATGSEAFF.

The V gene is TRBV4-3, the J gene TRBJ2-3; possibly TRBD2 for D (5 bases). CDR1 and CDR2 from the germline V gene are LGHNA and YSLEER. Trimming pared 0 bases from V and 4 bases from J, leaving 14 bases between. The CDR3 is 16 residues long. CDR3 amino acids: CASSQDTRGWADTQYF. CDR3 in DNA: TGCGCCAGCAGCCAAGATACACGGGGTTGGGCAGATACGCAGTATTTT.

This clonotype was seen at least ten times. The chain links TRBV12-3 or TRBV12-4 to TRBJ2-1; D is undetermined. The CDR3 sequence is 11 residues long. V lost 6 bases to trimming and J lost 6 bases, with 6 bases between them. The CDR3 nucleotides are TGTGCCAGCAGCCCCCTCAATGAGCAGTTCTTC. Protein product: CASSPLNEQFF.

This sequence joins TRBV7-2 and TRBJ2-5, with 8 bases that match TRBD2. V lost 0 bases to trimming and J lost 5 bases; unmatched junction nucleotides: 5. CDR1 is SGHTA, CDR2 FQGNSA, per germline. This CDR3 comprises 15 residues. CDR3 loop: CASSLALSGGETQYF. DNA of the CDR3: TGTGCCAGCAGCTTAGCGCTATCGGGGGGGGAGACCCAGTACTTC. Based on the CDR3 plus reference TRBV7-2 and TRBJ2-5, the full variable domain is GAGVSQSPSNKVTEKGKDVELRCDPISGHTALYWYRQSLGQGLEFLIYFQGNSAPDKSGLPSDRFSAERTGGSVSTLTIQRTQQEDSAVYLCASSLALSGGETQYFGPGTRLLVL.

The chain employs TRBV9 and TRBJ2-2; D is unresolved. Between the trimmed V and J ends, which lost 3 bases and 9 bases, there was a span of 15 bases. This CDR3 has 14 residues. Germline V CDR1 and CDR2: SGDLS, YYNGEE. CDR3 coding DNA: TGTGCCAGCAGCGCGTCTAGATTTCCCTGGGAGCTGTTTTTT. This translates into CASSASRFPWELFF.

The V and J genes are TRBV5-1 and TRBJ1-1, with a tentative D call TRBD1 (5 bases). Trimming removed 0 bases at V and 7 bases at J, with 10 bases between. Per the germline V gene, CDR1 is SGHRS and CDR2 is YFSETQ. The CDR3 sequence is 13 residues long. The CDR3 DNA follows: TGCGCCAGCAGCTTGGACCCTGACAGTGAAGCTTTCTTT. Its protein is CASSLDPDSEAFF.

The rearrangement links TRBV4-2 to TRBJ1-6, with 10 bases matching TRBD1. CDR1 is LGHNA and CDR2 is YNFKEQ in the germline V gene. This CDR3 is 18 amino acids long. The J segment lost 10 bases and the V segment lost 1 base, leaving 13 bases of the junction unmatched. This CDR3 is CASSQASTGGFLGSPLHF. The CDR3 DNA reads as TGTGCCAGCAGCCAAGCGTCGACAGGGGGCTTCCTCGGGTCACCCCTCCACTTT.

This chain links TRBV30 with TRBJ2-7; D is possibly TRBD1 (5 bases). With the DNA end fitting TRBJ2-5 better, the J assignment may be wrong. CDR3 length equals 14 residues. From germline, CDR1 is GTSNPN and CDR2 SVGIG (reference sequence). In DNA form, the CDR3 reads TGTGCCTGGAGTACAGGCTCACCTCAAGAGACCCAGTACTTC. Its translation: CAWSTGSPQETQYF.

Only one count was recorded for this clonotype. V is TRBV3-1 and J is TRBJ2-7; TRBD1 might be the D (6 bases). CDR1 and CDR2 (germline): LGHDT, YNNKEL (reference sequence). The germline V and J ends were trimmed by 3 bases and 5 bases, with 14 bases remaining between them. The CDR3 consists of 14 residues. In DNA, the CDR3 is TGTGCCAGCAGCCAGTACAGGGAATTGGACGAGCAGTACTTC. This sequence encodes CASSQYRELDEQYF.

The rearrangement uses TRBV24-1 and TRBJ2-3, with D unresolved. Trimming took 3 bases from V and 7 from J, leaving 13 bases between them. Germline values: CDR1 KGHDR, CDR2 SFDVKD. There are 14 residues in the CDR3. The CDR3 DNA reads TGTGCCACCAGTGATGTGACTCTACTCAATACGCAGTATTTT. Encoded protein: CATSDVTLLNTQYF.

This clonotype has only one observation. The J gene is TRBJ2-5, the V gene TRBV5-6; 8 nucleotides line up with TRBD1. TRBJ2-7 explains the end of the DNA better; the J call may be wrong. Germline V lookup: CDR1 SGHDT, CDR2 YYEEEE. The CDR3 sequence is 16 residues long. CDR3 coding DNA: TGTGCCAGCAGCTTGGGGGATCGGACAGGGTACCACGAGCAGTACTTC. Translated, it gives CASSLGDRTGYHEQYF.

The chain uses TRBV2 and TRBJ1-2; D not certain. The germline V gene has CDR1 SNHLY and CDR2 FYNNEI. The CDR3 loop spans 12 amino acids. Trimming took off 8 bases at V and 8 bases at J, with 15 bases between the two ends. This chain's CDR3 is CASRGREGGYTF. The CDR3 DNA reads TGTGCCAGCCGGGGTAGGGAAGGCGGCTACACCTTC.

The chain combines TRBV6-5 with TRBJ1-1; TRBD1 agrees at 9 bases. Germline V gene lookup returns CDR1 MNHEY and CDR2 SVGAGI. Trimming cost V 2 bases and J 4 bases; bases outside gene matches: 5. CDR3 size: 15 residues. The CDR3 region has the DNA TGTGCCAGCAGTTACCAACAGGGGGCCGCCACTGAAGCTTTCTTT. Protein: CASSYQQGAATEAFF.

In nucleotides, the CDR3 is TGTGCCAGCAGCCCCACCTACGGGCCCCTGGAGACCCAGTACTTC. It translates to CASSPTYGPLETQYF. This chain links TRBV9 with TRBJ2-5; D unresolved. The CDR3 totals 15 residues. Germline V gene lookup returns CDR1 SGDLS and CDR2 YYNGEE. V lost 4 bases to trimming and J lost 5 bases, with 18 bases between them.

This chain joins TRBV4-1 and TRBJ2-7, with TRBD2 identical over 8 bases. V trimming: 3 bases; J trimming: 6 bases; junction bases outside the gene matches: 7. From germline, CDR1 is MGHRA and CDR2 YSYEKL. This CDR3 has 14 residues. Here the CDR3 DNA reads TGCGCCAGCAGCCATGGGACTAGTCCGGGCGAGCAGTACTTC. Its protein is CASSHGTSPGEQYF.

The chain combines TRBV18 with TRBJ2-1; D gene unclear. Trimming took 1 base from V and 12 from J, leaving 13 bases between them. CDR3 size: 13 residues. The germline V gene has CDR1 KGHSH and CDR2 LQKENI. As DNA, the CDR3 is TGTGCCAGCTCACCACAAGGGTTAAGGAGGCAGTTCTTC. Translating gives CASSPQGLRRQFF.

CDR3 sequence reads: CASSPGASGANVLTF. The CDR3 DNA follows: TGTGCCAGCAGCCCAGGGGCCTCTGGGGCCAACGTCCTGACTTTC. V and J are TRBV4-2 and TRBJ2-6; tentative D call: TRBD1 (6 bases). This CDR3 spans 15 amino acids. CDR1 and CDR2 (germline): LGHNA, YNFKEQ. V lost 4 bases to trimming and J lost 0 bases, with 7 bases between them.

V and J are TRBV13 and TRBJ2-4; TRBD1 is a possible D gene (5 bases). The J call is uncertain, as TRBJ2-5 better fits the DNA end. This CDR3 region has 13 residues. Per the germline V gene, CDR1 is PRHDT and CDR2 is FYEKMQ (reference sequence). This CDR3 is CASSGNNRETQYF. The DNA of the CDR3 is TGTGCCAGCAGCGGTAACAACAGGGAGACCCAGTACTTC.

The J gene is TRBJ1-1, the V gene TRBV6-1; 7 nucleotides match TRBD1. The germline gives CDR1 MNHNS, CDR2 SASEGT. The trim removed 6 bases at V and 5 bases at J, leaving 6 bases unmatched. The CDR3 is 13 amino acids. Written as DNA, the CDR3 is TGTGCCAGCAGCCACAGGGGAGGGACTGAAGCTTTCTTT. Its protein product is CASSHRGGTEAFF.

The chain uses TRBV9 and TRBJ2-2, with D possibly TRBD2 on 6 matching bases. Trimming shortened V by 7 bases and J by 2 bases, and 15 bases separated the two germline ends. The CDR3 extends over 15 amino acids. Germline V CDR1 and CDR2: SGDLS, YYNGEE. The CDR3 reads CASHSGTQNTGELFF. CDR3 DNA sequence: TGTGCCAGCCACTCCGGGACTCAAAACACCGGGGAGCTGTTTTTT.